The 14 T cell receptor beta chains given below trace back to one sample, sequenced in a study of T-cell memory formation after mild COVID-19. TCRdb independently ran MiXCR on the 5' RACE reads; one entry per CDR3 protein. This sample has about 430,000 distinct CDR3 sequences, with 20% to 25% found just once. The specimen was PBMCs or a T cell subset sorted from them (not recorded which). The receptors come from an adult woman who had mild COVID-19 (a few samples of this study predate the infection). Cell type and time point are not known.

This clonotype showed up just a few times. The chain combines TRBV6-1 with TRBJ2-5; 8 nucleotides match TRBD1. There are 15 residues in the CDR3. V was clipped by 4 bases and J by 4 bases; unmatched bases: 8. CDR1 MNHNS and CDR2 SASEGT come from the germline V gene. The CDR3 here is CASSAHGQGRETQYF. CDR3 nucleotide sequence: TGTGCCAGCAGTGCTCACGGACAGGGAAGAGAGACCCAGTACTTC.

This clonotype was counted between two and nine times. V and J are TRBV6-2 or TRBV6-3 and TRBJ2-7; D unclear. Trimming took 3 bases from V and 2 from J, leaving 2 bases between them. The CDR3 is 11 amino acids. Per the germline V gene, CDR1 is MNHEY and CDR2 is SVGEGT. The CDR3 coding sequence is TGTGCCAGCAGTTATCCCTACGAGCAGTACTTC. Translated, it gives CASSYPYEQYF.

This clonotype has only a few counts. V usage is TRBV29-1 and J usage is TRBJ2-2; TRBD1 is a possible D gene (5 bases). V was trimmed by 2 bases and J by 5 bases, leaving 12 bases between them. From germline, CDR1 is SQVTM and CDR2 ANQGSEA. This CDR3 is 14 amino acids long. This CDR3 reads CSVEQGYRTGELFF. The CDR3 DNA sequence: TGCAGCGTTGAACAGGGTTATAGAACCGGGGAGCTGTTTTTT.

As to this clonotype: The DNA is omitted, as the CDR3 cannot be located on it reliably, and the CDR3 follows TCRdb's listing. This chain's CDR3 is CASSFGQGAHF. The genes are TRBV5-6 and TRBJ2-7; the table's D call TRBD1 went unverified against the DNA. Germline CDR1 reads SGHDT; CDR2 reads YYEEEE. The CDR3 extends over 11 residues, inclusive of both ends.

The gene calls are TRBV5-4 and TRBJ2-5; D is undetermined. This CDR3 has 15 residues. The germline gives CDR1 SGHNT, CDR2 YYREEE (reference sequence). V shed 2 bases and J shed 0 bases, with 11 bases lying between them. CDR3 sequence (DNA): TGTGCCAGCAGCTTTAGCACAGACGACCAAGAGACCCAGTACTTC. As protein: CASSFSTDDQETQYF.

This clonotype was seen a handful of times. The CDR3: CASSRTGRSEAFF. In DNA, the CDR3 is TGTGCCAGCAGCCGGACAGGGAGGAGTGAAGCTTTCTTT. This sequence joins TRBV7-3 and TRBJ1-1; 8 positions agree with TRBD1. The trim removed 5 bases at V and 7 bases at J, leaving 6 bases unmatched. Germline V gives CDR1 SGHTA, CDR2 FQGTGA. The CDR3 runs to 13 residues.

This clonotype has only a few counts. V and J are TRBV20-1 and TRBJ2-1; 12 bases are a match to TRBD2. The V and J ends lost 6 bases and 7 bases, in that order; junction bases with no gene match: 7. Germline CDR1 and CDR2: DFQATT and SNEGSKA (reference sequence). This CDR3 comprises 14 residues. The CDR3, as DNA: TGCAGTGCCACTCTAGCGGGGGGGCTTAATGAGCAGTTCTTC. Its translation: CSATLAGGLNEQFF.

The CDR3 DNA reads TGTGCCAGCAGAACTCGTGGGATACACTCTGGGGCCAACGTCCTGACTTTC. As protein: CASRTRGIHSGANVLTF. The chain uses TRBV12-3 or TRBV12-4 and TRBJ2-6, with D unclear. The CDR3 is 17 residues long. V was pared by 6 bases and J by 0 bases, with 15 bases between.

In DNA form, the CDR3 reads TGTGCCAGCTCACCGCCCCCTTCAGTACTTTCTGGAAACACCATATATTTT. This encodes CASSPPPSVLSGNTIYF. This chain uses TRBV18 with TRBJ1-3; D is uncertain. Trimming stripped 3 bases from V and 1 base from J, with 16 bases between. Germline V gene sequence: CDR1 KGHSH, CDR2 LQKENI. The CDR3 is 17 amino acids. The full variable domain, in which reference TRBV18 and TRBJ1-3 provide the parts outside the CDR3, is NAGVMQNPRHLVRRRGQEARLRCSPMKGHSHVYWYRQLPEEGLKFMVYLQKENIIDESGMPKERFSAEFPKEGPSILRIQQVVRGDSAAYFCASSPPPSVLSGNTIYFGEGSWLTVV.

This clonotype was seen more than once but under ten times. The rearrangement uses TRBV6-5 and TRBJ2-1; 7 bases fit TRBD1. J gave up 4 bases and V 6 bases, and 9 bases lay outside the gene matches. Germline V gives CDR1 MNHEY, CDR2 SVGAGI. This CDR3 is built from 15 residues. The CDR3 DNA sequence: TGTGCCAGCAGGACCGGGACAGCTATTTACAATGAGCAGTTCTTC. Protein sequence: CASRTGTAIYNEQFF.

This clonotype was seen only a few times. The rearrangement joins TRBV10-3 to TRBJ1-5; TRBD1 matches 7 bases. With V trimmed by 3 bases and J by 1 base, 6 bases remained unmatched. The germline CDR1 and CDR2 sequences are ENHRY and SYGVKD. This CDR3 comprises 16 residues. DNA for the CDR3: TGTGCCATCAGTGAACACCAGGGGGACAGCAATCAGCCCCAGCATTTT. It translates to CAISEHQGDSNQPQHF.

The chain joins TRBV5-4 to TRBJ2-7; 8 bases agree with TRBD2. The CDR3 has 13 residues. Germline V gives CDR1 SGHNT, CDR2 YYREEE (reference sequence). J gave up 3 bases and V 4 bases, and 3 bases lay outside the gene matches. The CDR3 nucleotides are TGTGCCAGCAGCACCGGGACTAGCTACGAGCAGTACTTC. Translation gives CASSTGTSYEQYF.

The sample holds many counts of this clonotype. CDR3 amino acids: CASSEVGGLYEQYF. CDR3 in DNA: TGCGCCAGCAGTGAGGTCGGGGGGTTGTACGAGCAGTACTTC. J is TRBJ2-7 and V is TRBV10-2; TRBD2 aligns across 7 bases. Germline assignment: CDR1 WSHSY and CDR2 SAAADI. Germline trimming cut 2 bases from V and 4 bases from J; bases unmatched to any gene: 5. This CDR3 region has 14 residues.

The gene calls are TRBV5-1 and TRBJ2-1; 7 bases map to TRBD1. The V gene's germline CDR1 is SGHRS and CDR2 YFSETQ. The CDR3 runs to 13 residues. V lost 8 bases, J lost 3 bases, and 5 bases stayed unmatched. The CDR3 DNA is TGCGCCAGTGAGGGACAGAACTACAATGAGCAGTTCTTC. Amino acid sequence: CASEGQNYNEQFF. The entire variable domain, with the rest obtained from reference TRBV5-1 and TRBJ2-1, is as follows: KAGVTQTPRYLIKTRGQQVTLSCSPISGHRSVSWYQQTPGQGLQFLFEYFSETQRNKGNFPGRFSGRQFSNSRSEMNVSTLELGDSALYLCASEGQNYNEQFFGPGTRLTVL.